The 17 T cell receptor beta chains below come from one sample, sequenced in a study of blood T cell repertoires in COVID-19 (dated by TCRdb to about 2020). The library was obtained by the immunoSEQ multiplex PCR assay. TCRdb took this table from immuneACCESS and kept in-frame rearrangements with V and J called. Such tables lack part of the clones; where checked against another copy, unresolved V genes explain under half of the gap, and the rest is unexplained. For this sample the table gives over 150,000 clones, of which 88% were detected only once. Around 1.9% of the sample goes to the ten largest clones. The source material was peripheral blood. Source of these receptors: a man aged 50 to 59 who had recovered from COVID-19.

The chain has TRBV9 and TRBJ2-3, with TRBD1 matching over 8 bases. CDR1 and CDR2 (germline): SGDLS, YYNGEE. The CDR3 is 14 amino acids. J lost 6 bases, V lost 3 bases, and 6 bases had no gene match. The CDR3 bases are TGTGCCAGCAGCGGAGACAGGGGCGTCGATACGCAGTATTTT. Translation gives CASSGDRGVDTQYF.

The chain carries TRBV7-6 and TRBJ2-1; possibly TRBD2 for D (6 bases). Germline V lookup: CDR1 SGHVS, CDR2 FNYEAQ. The CDR3 has 13 amino acids. Trimming cost V 5 bases and J 6 bases, with 11 bases left between them. In DNA, the CDR3 is TGTGCCAGCAGCATCGGGACTCTCAATGAGCAGTTCTTC. Translating gives CASSIGTLNEQFF. Together with reference TRBV7-6 and TRBJ2-1, the CDR3 gives the full variable domain: GAGVSQSPRYKVTKRGQDVALRCDPISGHVSLYWYRQALGQGPEFLTYFNYEAQQDKSGLPNDRFSAERPEGSISTLTIQRTEQRDSAMYRCASSIGTLNEQFFGPGTRLTVL.

This sequence joins TRBV19 and TRBJ1-1; D not certain. The V end was cut by 6 bases, the J end by 0 bases, with 8 bases between. Germline V gives CDR1 LNHDA, CDR2 SQIVND (reference sequence). The CDR3 extends over 13 amino acids. CDR3 protein: CASRRQMNTEAFF. CDR3 nucleotide sequence: TGTGCCAGTAGGAGGCAGATGAACACTGAAGCTTTCTTT.

V and J are TRBV29-1 and TRBJ2-7; D is undetermined. The CDR3 totals 13 residues. V was clipped by 7 bases and J by 0 bases, with 13 bases between them. Germline assignment: CDR1 SQVTM and CDR2 ANQGSEA. CDR3 sequence (DNA): TGCAGCGCGAGACTCGTGCTCTCCTACGAGCAGTACTTC. Protein product: CSARLVLSYEQYF.

V gene TRBV6-1 combines with J gene TRBJ1-2, with D unresolved. This CDR3 is 14 amino acids long. Trimming pared 0 bases from V and 8 bases from J, leaving 13 bases between. Germline loops: CDR1 MNHNS, CDR2 SASEGT. The CDR3 protein is CASSEASGGKGYTF. The CDR3 nucleotides read TGTGCCAGCAGTGAAGCGTCGGGAGGGAAGGGCTACACCTTC.

The chain carries TRBV6-2 or TRBV6-3 and TRBJ2-1; TRBD1 agrees at 9 bases. Looked up from germline, CDR1 is MNHEY and CDR2 is SVGEGT. V trimming: 5 bases; J trimming: 14 bases; junction bases outside the gene matches: 16. The CDR3 sequence is 15 residues long. The CDR3 loop reads CASSDNRGRPPVEFF. CDR3 sequence (DNA): TGTGCCAGCAGTGATAACAGGGGGCGACCTCCCGTGGAGTTCTTC.

The genes are TRBV7-9 and TRBJ2-3; 7 positions agree with TRBD1. Per germline, CDR1 SEHNR and CDR2 FQNEAQ (reference sequence). The CDR3 spans 16 residues. Trimming cost V 5 bases and J 2 bases; bases outside gene matches: 10. The CDR3 nucleotides are TGTGCCAGCAGCCGAGGGGACAGCGGACACACAGATACGCAGTATTTT. Protein product: CASSRGDSGHTDTQYF.

The chain uses TRBV7-9 and TRBJ1-1; tentative D call: TRBD1 (6 bases). Trimming removed 4 bases at V and 1 base at J, with 10 bases between. The CDR3 totals 14 residues. Germline loops: CDR1 SEHNR, CDR2 FQNEAQ (reference sequence). For the CDR3, the DNA is TGTGCCAGCAGCTCGACAGGCCGGAACACTGAAGCTTTCTTT. It translates to CASSSTGRNTEAFF.

The chain links TRBV29-1 to TRBJ1-4, with D possibly being TRBD1 (6 bases). Trimming took off 5 bases at V and 4 bases at J, with 11 bases between the two ends. This CDR3 has 13 amino acids. Germline V gene lookup returns CDR1 SQVTM and CDR2 ANQGSEA. CDR3 bases: TGCAGCGTTAAAGGGACACTTAATGAAAAACTGTTTTTT. It specifies CSVKGTLNEKLFF.

The gene calls are TRBV15 and TRBJ1-3, with TRBD1 as a possible D gene (6 bases). There are 16 residues in the CDR3. Germline V CDR1 and CDR2: LNHNV, YYDKDF (reference sequence). Trimming pared 0 bases from V and 2 bases from J, leaving 11 bases between. The CDR3 bases are TGTGCCACCAGCAGAGATCGGGGGGGGCCTGGAAACACCATATATTTT. Amino acids: CATSRDRGGPGNTIYF.

This chain links TRBV25-1 with TRBJ2-5, with 8 bases identical to TRBD2. The junction had 10 bases not matched to a gene; V was cut back by 8 bases and J by 5 bases. The CDR3 is 14 residues long. Germline CDR1 MGHDK, CDR2 SYGVNS. The CDR3 region is CASRIGGGSETQYF. DNA of the CDR3: TGTGCCAGCCGTATCGGGGGGGGAAGTGAGACCCAGTACTTC.

This chain joins TRBV6-2 or TRBV6-3 and TRBJ2-3; 14 bases agree with TRBD2. The CDR3 extends over 16 amino acids. The V segment lost 5 bases and the J segment 2 bases; nucleotides outside the gene matches: 3. Germline V gene lookup returns CDR1 MNHEY and CDR2 SVGEGT. The DNA of the CDR3 is TGTGCCAGCAGTCGGACTAGCGGGAGGCCCACAGATACGCAGTATTTT. This gives the protein CASSRTSGRPTDTQYF.

Only a few counts were recorded for this clone. V gene TRBV9 combines with J gene TRBJ1-1, with D possibly TRBD1 on 5 matching bases. The V and J ends lost 0 bases and 0 bases respectively, with 15 bases between them. Germline CDR1 SGDLS, CDR2 YYNGEE. This CDR3 is built from 17 residues. The CDR3 DNA follows: TGTGCCAGCAGCGTAGGATCCCTTGACAGTATGAACACTGAAGCTTTCTTT. Its protein product is CASSVGSLDSMNTEAFF.

In its sample, this clone was seen once. The rearrangement uses TRBV30 and TRBJ1-6; tentative D call: TRBD1 (5 bases). Deletions cut 5 bases from V and 10 bases from J, with 15 bases between. CDR1 is GTSNPN and CDR2 is SVGIG in the germline V gene (reference sequence). There are 13 residues in the CDR3. CDR3 sequence reads: CAWALGAASPLHF. In DNA, the CDR3 is TGTGCCTGGGCCCTTGGGGCCGCGTCACCCCTCCACTTT. Variable domain in full (rest from reference TRBV30 and TRBJ1-6): SQTIHQWPATLVQPVGSPLSLECTVEGTSNPNLYWYRQAAGRGLQLLFYSVGIGQISSEVPQNLSASRPQDRQFILSSKKLLLSDSGFYLCAWALGAASPLHFGNGTRLTVT.

The J gene is TRBJ2-7, the V gene TRBV7-2, with 11 bases fitting TRBD2. Trimming at V came to 3 bases and at J to 2 bases, leaving 6 bases not matched to a gene. There are 16 residues in the CDR3. From germline, CDR1 is SGHTA and CDR2 FQGNSA. The CDR3 here is CASSFRTSGLPYEQYF. DNA of the CDR3: TGTGCCAGCAGCTTCCGGACTAGCGGGTTGCCCTACGAGCAGTACTTC.

This clone was seen only once. The chain recombines TRBV3-1 (or the pseudogene TRBV3-2) with TRBJ2-5; the match to TRBD2 covers 14 bases. This CDR3 is 18 amino acids long. CDR1 and CDR2 (germline): LGHDT, YNNKEL (reference sequence). V shed 3 bases, J shed 4 bases, and the junction held 10 bases outside the gene matches. CDR3 sequence: CASSQAGGLAGVVETQYF. CDR3 in DNA: TGTGCCAGCAGCCAGGCCGGGGGACTAGCGGGAGTCGTAGAGACCCAGTACTTC.

This chain links TRBV19 with TRBJ1-5, with D uncertain. Germline V gives CDR1 LNHDA, CDR2 SQIVND (reference sequence). The CDR3 has 14 residues. V lost 7 bases, J lost 7 bases, and 17 bases lay in between. In DNA form, the CDR3 reads TGTGCCAGTATGGAGGGAGGGCCGGGGCAGCCCCAGCATTTT. This sequence encodes CASMEGGPGQPQHF. Combining the CDR3 with reference TRBV19 and TRBJ1-5 gives the whole variable domain DGGITQSPKYLFRKEGQNVTLSCEQNLNHDAMYWYRQDPGQGLRLIYYSQIVNDFQKGDIAEGYSVSREKKESFPLTVTSAQKNPTAFYLCASMEGGPGQPQHFGDGTRLSIL.